These 6 T cell receptor beta chains were all obtained from the same sample, sequenced in a study of T-cell reconstitution after alpha-beta-depleted transplantation in children. The TCRbeta library incorporated unique molecular identifiers. Each CDR3 protein is one row after TCRdb ran MiXCR on the PCR reads. The table records fewer than 500,000 distinct CDR3 sequences, 43% of them present only once. The starting material was PBMCs, obtained before TCRalphabeta/CD19-depleted stem cell transplant. Receptors originate from a girl aged 2 to 9 with aplastic anemia, due to receive a stem cell transplant.

The rearrangement joins TRBV4-2 to TRBJ2-3; 14 bases agree with TRBD2. The length of the CDR3 is 18 residues. CDR1 and CDR2 from the germline V gene are LGHNA and YNFKEQ. V lost 3 bases to trimming and J lost 0 bases; unmatched junction nucleotides: 5. The CDR3 region has the DNA TGTGCCAGCAGCCAGCCGGGACTAGCGGGAGAAAGCACAGATACGCAGTATTTT. It yields the protein CASSQPGLAGESTDTQYF.

The V gene is TRBV27, the J gene TRBJ2-7; 14 positions agree with TRBD2. The CDR3 spans 15 residues. Trimming took 2 bases from V and 5 from J; bases not matched to a gene: 2. Germline V gene sequence: CDR1 MNHEY, CDR2 SMNVEV (reference sequence). The chain's CDR3 is CASSLRGLAGDEQYF. In DNA form, the CDR3 reads TGTGCCAGCAGTTTACGGGGACTAGCGGGAGACGAGCAGTACTTC.

The J gene is TRBJ2-2, the V gene TRBV6-1; D uncertain. Germline CDR1 MNHNS, CDR2 SASEGT. V was trimmed by 10 bases and J by 3 bases, leaving 12 bases between them. The CDR3 contains 13 residues. CDR3 nucleotide sequence: TGTGCCACCAATGATATGGACACCGGGGAGCTGTTTTTT. Its translation is CATNDMDTGELFF.

This clonotype has only one observation. The chain couples TRBV7-8 to TRBJ2-3; D uncertain. The V gene lost 2 bases and the J gene lost 2 bases, with 8 bases spanning the gap. Germline CDR1 is SGHVS and CDR2 is FQNEAQ. CDR3 length equals 14 residues. The CDR3 loop reads CASSLRKDTDTQYF. Written as DNA, the CDR3 is TGTGCCAGCAGCTTAAGAAAAGACACAGATACGCAGTATTTT.

The chain uses TRBV20-1 and TRBJ2-5, with D perhaps TRBD1 (5 bases). The CDR3 has 14 amino acids. Germline CDR1 reads DFQATT; CDR2 reads SNEGSKA (reference sequence). The ends were cut back, 1 base at V and 5 bases at J, with 14 bases in the middle. The CDR3 here is CSARVPGLGETQYF. In nucleotides, the CDR3 is TGCAGTGCTAGAGTTCCAGGGCTGGGGGAGACCCAGTACTTC.

This clonotype was counted ten times or more. This chain's CDR3 is CASSVVAGDETQYF. The CDR3 DNA sequence: TGTGCCAGCAGCGTAGTGGCAGGGGATGAGACCCAGTACTTC. The genes are TRBV9 and TRBJ2-5, with D perhaps matching TRBD1 (6 bases). V dropped 0 bases and J dropped 5 bases, with 11 bases sitting between them. CDR1 is SGDLS and CDR2 is YYNGEE in the germline V gene. This CDR3 is built from 14 residues. Combining the CDR3 with reference TRBV9 and TRBJ2-5 gives the whole variable domain DSGVTQTPKHLITATGQRVTLRCSPRSGDLSVYWYQQSLDQGLQFLIQYYNGEERAKGNILERFSAQQFPDLHSELNLSSLELGDSALYFCASSVVAGDETQYFGPGTRLLVL.